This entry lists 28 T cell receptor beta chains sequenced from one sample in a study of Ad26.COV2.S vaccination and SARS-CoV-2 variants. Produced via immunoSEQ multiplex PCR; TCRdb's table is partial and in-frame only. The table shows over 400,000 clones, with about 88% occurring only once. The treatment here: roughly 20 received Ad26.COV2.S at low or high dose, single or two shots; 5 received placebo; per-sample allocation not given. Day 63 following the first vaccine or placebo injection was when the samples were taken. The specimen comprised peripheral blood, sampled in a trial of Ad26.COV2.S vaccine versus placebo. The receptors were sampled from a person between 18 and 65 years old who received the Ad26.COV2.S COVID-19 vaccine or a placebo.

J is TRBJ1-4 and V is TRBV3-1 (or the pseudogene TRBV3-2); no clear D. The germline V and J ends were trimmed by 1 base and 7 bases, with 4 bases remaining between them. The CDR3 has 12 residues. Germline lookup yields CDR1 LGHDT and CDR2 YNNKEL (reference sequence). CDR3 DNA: TGTGCCAGCAGCCAAGTACGTGAAAAACTGTTTTTT. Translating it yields CASSQVREKLFF.

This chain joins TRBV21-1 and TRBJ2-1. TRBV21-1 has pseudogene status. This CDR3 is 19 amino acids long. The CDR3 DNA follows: TGTGCCAGCAGCTACTTCCTCGAGTCCCTTACGGTTAGGTACAATGAGCAGTTCTTC. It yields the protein CASSYFLESLTVRYNEQFF.

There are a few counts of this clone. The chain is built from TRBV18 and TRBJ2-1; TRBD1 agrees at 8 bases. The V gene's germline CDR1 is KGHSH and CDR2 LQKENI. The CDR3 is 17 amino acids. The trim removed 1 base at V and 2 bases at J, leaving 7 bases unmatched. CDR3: CASSPRIGQGPYNEQFF. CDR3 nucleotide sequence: TGTGCCAGCTCACCACGTATCGGACAGGGCCCCTACAATGAGCAGTTCTTC. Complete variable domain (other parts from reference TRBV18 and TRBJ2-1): NAGVMQNPRHLVRRRGQEARLRCSPMKGHSHVYWYRQLPEEGLKFMVYLQKENIIDESGMPKERFSAEFPKEGPSILRIQQVVRGDSAAYFCASSPRIGQGPYNEQFFGPGTRLTVL.

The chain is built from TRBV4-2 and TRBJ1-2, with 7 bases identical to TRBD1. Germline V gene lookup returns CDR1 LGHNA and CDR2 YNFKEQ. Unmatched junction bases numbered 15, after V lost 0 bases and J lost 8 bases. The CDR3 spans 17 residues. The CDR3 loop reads CASSQDIQGGRSEGYTF. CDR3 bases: TGTGCCAGCAGCCAAGATATTCAGGGGGGCAGGTCGGAGGGCTACACCTTC.

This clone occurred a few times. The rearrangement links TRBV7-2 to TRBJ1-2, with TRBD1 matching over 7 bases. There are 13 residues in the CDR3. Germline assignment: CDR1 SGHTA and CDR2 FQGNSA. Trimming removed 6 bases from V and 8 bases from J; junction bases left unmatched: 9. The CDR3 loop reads CASSNRQGGGYTF. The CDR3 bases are TGTGCCAGCAGTAACCGACAGGGCGGAGGCTACACCTTC.

The CDR3 region has the DNA TGCGCCAGCAGCTATTCGGCGAACACCGGGGAGCTGTTTTTT. It translates to CASSYSANTGELFF. The rearrangement uses TRBV5-1 and TRBJ2-2; no clear D. CDR1 SGHRS and CDR2 YFSETQ come from the germline V gene. The CDR3 contains 14 residues. V gave up 3 bases and J gave up 0 bases, with 6 bases separating them.

The CDR3 bases are TGTGCCAGCGGAAGGGCTAGCGGCCAAGAGACCCAGTACTTC. Protein product: CASGRASGQETQYF. The V call is TRBV9, the J call TRBJ2-5; 7 bases fit TRBD2. Germline V gene data show CDR1 as SGDLS and CDR2 as YYNGEE. V was pared by 7 bases and J by 1 base, with 7 bases of the junction left unmatched. This CDR3 has 14 residues. Full variable domain (outside the CDR3, taken from reference TRBV9 and TRBJ2-5): DSGVTQTPKHLITATGQRVTLRCSPRSGDLSVYWYQQSLDQGLQFLIQYYNGEERAKGNILERFSAQQFPDLHSELNLSSLELGDSALYFCASGRASGQETQYFGPGTRLLVL.

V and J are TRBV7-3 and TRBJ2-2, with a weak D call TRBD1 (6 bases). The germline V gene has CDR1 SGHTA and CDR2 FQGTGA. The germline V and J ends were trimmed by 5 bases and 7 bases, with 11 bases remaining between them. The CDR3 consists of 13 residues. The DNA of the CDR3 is TGTGCCAGCAGCCCACAGGGACGCGGGGAGCTGTTTTTT. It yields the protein CASSPQGRGELFF.

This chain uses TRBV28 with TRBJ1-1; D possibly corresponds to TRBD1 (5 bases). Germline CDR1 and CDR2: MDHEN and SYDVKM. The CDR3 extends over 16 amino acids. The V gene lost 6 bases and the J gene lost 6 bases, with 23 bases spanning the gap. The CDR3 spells CASSLPWISRDAEAFF. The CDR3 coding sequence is TGTGCCAGCAGCCTACCCTGGATTTCGCGGGACGCTGAAGCTTTCTTT.

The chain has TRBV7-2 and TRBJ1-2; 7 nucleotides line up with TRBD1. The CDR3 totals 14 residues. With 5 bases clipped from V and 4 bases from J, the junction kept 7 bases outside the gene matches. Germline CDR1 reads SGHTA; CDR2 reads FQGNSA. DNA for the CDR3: TGTGCCAGCAGCCCGCGGGACAGCTTCTATGGCTACACCTTC. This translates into CASSPRDSFYGYTF.

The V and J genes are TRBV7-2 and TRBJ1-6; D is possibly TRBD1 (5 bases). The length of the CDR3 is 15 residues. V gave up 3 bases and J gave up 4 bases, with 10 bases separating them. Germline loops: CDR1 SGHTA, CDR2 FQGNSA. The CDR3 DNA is TGTGCCAGCAGCTTGGCGGGACGGTATAATTCACCCCTCCACTTT. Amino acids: CASSLAGRYNSPLHF.

CDR3 region: CASGLGRDTQYF. For the CDR3, the DNA is TGTGCTAGTGGTTTGGGACGAGATACGCAGTATTTT. The rearrangement uses TRBV12-5 and TRBJ2-3; no firm D call. Germline V gives CDR1 LGHNT, CDR2 FRNRAP. V was shortened by 1 base and J by 5 bases, with 4 bases between the two germline ends. This CDR3 region has 12 residues.

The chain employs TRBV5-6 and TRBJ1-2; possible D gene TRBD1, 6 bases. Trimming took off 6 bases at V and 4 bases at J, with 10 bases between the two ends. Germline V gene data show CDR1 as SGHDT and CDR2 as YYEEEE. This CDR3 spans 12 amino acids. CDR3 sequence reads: CASTLRGYGYTF. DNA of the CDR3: TGTGCCAGCACCCTCAGGGGCTATGGCTACACCTTC.

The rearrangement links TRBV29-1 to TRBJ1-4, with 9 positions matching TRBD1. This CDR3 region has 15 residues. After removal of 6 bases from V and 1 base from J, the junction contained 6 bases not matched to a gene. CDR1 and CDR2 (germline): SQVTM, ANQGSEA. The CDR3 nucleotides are TGCAGCGTGGGACCGGGACAGGGAACTAATGAAAAACTGTTTTTT. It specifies CSVGPGQGTNEKLFF.

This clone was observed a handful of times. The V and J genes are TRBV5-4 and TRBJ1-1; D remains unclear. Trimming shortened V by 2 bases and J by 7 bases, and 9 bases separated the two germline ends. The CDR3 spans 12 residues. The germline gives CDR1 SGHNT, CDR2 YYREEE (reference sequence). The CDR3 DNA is TGTGCCAGCAGCTTTCGAGATGGTGAAGCTTTCTTT. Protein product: CASSFRDGEAFF. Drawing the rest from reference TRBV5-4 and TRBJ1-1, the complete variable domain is ETGVTQSPTHLIKTRGQQVTLRCSSQSGHNTVSWYQQALGQGPQFIFQYYREEENGRGNFPPRFSGLQFPNYSSELNVNALELDDSALYLCASSFRDGEAFFGQGTRLTVV.

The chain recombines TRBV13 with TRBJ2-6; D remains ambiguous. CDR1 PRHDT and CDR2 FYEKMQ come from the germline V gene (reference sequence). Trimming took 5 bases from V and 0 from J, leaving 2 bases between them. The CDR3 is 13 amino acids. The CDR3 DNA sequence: TGTGCCAGCAGCCGCTCTGGGGCCAACGTCCTGACTTTC. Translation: CASSRSGANVLTF.

As DNA, the CDR3 is TGTGCCAGCAGCGTGACTAGCGGGAGGGCCTGGGGCACGCAGTATTTT. Its protein product is CASSVTSGRAWGTQYF. The rearrangement links TRBV5-5 to TRBJ2-3, with 14 bases aligning to TRBD2. V lost 4 bases and J lost 9; bases outside the gene matches: 10. Germline V gene sequence: CDR1 SGHKS, CDR2 YYEKEE (reference sequence). The CDR3 contains 16 residues.

The CDR3 spells CASTGQGAHQPQHF. The CDR3 DNA is TGTGCCAGTACCGGACAGGGGGCCCATCAGCCCCAGCATTTT. The V and J genes are TRBV19 and TRBJ1-5, with TRBD1 identical over 11 bases. Germline V lookup: CDR1 LNHDA, CDR2 SQIVND (reference sequence). The CDR3 has 14 amino acids. Trimming at V came to 7 bases and at J to 5 bases, leaving 4 bases not matched to a gene.

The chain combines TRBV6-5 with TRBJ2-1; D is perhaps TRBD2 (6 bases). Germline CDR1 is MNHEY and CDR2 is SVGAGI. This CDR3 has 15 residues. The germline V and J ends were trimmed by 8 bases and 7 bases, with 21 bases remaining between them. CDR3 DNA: TGTGCCAGCCTGGGGCCGGGACTTAGGTGGAATGAGCAGTTCTTC. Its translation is CASLGPGLRWNEQFF.

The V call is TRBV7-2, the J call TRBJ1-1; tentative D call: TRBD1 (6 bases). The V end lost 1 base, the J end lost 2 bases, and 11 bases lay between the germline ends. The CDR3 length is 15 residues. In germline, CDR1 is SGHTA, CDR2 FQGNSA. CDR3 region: CASSLVTGLNTEAFF. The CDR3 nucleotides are TGTGCCAGCAGCTTAGTGACAGGATTAAACACTGAAGCTTTCTTT.

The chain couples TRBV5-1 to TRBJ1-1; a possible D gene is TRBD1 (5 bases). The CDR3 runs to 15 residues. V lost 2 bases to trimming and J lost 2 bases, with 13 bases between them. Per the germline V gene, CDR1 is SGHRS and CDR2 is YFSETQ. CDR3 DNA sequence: TGCGCCAGCAGCTTAGGCGACAGACAAAACACTGAAGCTTTCTTT. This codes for CASSLGDRQNTEAFF.

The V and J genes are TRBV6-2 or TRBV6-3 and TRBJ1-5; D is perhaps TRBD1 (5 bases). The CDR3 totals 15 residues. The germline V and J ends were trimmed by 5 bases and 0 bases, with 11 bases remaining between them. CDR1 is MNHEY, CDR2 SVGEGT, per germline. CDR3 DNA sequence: TGTGCCAGCAGTCCGGGACGTTATAGCAATCAGCCCCAGCATTTT. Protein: CASSPGRYSNQPQHF.

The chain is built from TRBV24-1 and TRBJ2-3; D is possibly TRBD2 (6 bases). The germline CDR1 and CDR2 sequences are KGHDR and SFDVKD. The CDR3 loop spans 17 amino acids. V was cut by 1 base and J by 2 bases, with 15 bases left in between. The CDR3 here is CATSDLTGSGDTDTQYF. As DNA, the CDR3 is TGTGCCACCAGTGATTTAACAGGTAGCGGAGACACAGATACGCAGTATTTT.

In nucleotides, the CDR3 is TGTGCCAGCAGTGAAGGGCAGGGACGAGGATCACCCCTCCACTTT. This translates into CASSEGQGRGSPLHF. The V and J genes are TRBV2 and TRBJ1-6; TRBD1 might be the D (5 bases). The CDR3 totals 15 residues. Per the germline V gene, CDR1 is SNHLY and CDR2 is FYNNEI. Deletions cut 1 base from V and 10 bases from J, with 14 bases between.

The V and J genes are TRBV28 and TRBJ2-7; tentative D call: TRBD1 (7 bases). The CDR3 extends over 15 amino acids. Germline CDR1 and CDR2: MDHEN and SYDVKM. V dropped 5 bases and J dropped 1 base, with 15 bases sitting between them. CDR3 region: CASSPSTGRSYEQYF. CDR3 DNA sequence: TGTGCCAGCAGTCCGTCGACAGGGAGGTCCTACGAGCAGTACTTC.

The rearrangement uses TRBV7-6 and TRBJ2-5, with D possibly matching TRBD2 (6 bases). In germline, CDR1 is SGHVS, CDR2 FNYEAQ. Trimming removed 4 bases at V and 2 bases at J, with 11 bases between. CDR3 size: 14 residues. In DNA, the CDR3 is TGTGCCAGCAGCTCAATGGGACTGCAAGAGACCCAGTACTTC. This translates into CASSSMGLQETQYF.

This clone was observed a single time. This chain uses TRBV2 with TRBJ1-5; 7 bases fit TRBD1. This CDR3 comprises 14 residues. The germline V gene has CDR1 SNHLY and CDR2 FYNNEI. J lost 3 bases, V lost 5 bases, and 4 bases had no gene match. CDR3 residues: CASSYGTVNQPQHF. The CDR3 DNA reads TGTGCCAGCAGTTACGGGACAGTCAATCAGCCCCAGCATTTT.

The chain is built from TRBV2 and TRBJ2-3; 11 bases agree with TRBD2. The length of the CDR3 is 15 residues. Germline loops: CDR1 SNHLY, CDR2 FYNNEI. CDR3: CADGASGGPTDTQYF. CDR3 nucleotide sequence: TGTGCAGACGGGGCTAGCGGGGGGCCCACAGATACGCAGTATTTT.